Each of the 8 T cell receptor beta chains below was sequenced from the same sample in a study of cytomegalovirus exposure and HLA in healthy donors. The PCR had 60 Vbeta and 13 Jbeta primers. Using immunoSEQ multiplex PCR, the repertoire was profiled, and TCRdb retains in-frame clones only, with some absent. In the table there are 200,000 to 250,000 clones, 77% of which are singletons. The sequenced sample consisted of PBMCs. These receptors were obtained from an older woman in good health and CMV-seropositive.

V usage is TRBV5-1 and J usage is TRBJ1-2; D is ambiguous. Trimming left V 5 bases short and J 4 bases short, with 9 bases between. Germline CDR1 and CDR2: SGHRS and YFSETQ. The CDR3 is made up of 12 amino acids. The DNA of the CDR3 is TGCGCCAGCAGGCAGGATTTCTATGGCTACACCTTC. It translates to CASRQDFYGYTF.

In this sample, this clone turned up once. The sample contains more than one DNA sequence encoding this CDR3. V usage is TRBV6-5 and J usage is TRBJ2-7, with 10 bases lining up with TRBD2. The CDR3 runs to 15 residues. Per germline, CDR1 MNHEY and CDR2 SVGAGI. After removal of 0 bases from V and 1 base from J, the junction contained 0 bases not matched to a gene. The CDR3 spells CASSYSTSGSYEQYF. Written as DNA, the CDR3 is TGTGCCAGCAGTTACTCGACTAGCGGGTCCTACGAGCAGTACTTC.

The J gene is TRBJ1-5, the V gene TRBV16; TRBD1 aligns across 7 bases. This CDR3 region has 17 residues. V lost 0 bases, J lost 5 bases, and 10 bases stayed unmatched. Germline loops: CDR1 KGHSY, CDR2 FQNENV. The CDR3 region has the DNA TGTGCCAGCAGCCAATCGACGCCAGGGGGTTTAGATCAGCCCCAGCATTTT. It is translated as CASSQSTPGGLDQPQHF.

The V and J genes are TRBV4-3 and TRBJ1-2; D gene uncertain. V was clipped by 3 bases and J by 4 bases, with 9 bases between them. Germline V gene lookup returns CDR1 LGHNA and CDR2 YSLEER. The CDR3 is 13 amino acids. The CDR3 reads CASSQGRSYGYTF. CDR3 DNA sequence: TGCGCCAGCAGCCAGGGCCGTTCCTATGGCTACACCTTC.

This chain uses TRBV5-1 with TRBJ2-5, with 10 bases that match TRBD2. With 5 bases clipped from V and 5 bases from J, the junction kept 9 bases outside the gene matches. Germline V lookup: CDR1 SGHRS, CDR2 YFSETQ. The CDR3 runs to 15 residues. For the CDR3, the DNA is TGCGCCAGCAGGATGGCCGGGACTAGCGAGGAGACCCAGTACTTC. Protein sequence: CASRMAGTSEETQYF.

This clone has more than one count but fewer than ten. The rearrangement uses TRBV6-1 and TRBJ1-4; tentative D call: TRBD1 (6 bases). The ends were cut back, 6 bases at V and 6 bases at J, with 17 bases in the middle. Germline V gives CDR1 MNHNS, CDR2 SASEGT. CDR3 length equals 15 residues. As DNA, the CDR3 is TGTGCCAGCAGCGACTTACAGGGACGATATGAAAAACTGTTTTTT. It yields the protein CASSDLQGRYEKLFF.

The chain carries TRBV10-3 and TRBJ1-1; D possibly corresponds to TRBD1 (6 bases). The V gene's germline CDR1 is ENHRY and CDR2 SYGVKD. This CDR3 is built from 13 residues. V shed 6 bases and J shed 0 bases, with 8 bases lying between them. The CDR3 DNA is TGTGCCATCAGGGACAGCATGAACACTGAAGCTTTCTTT. It specifies CAIRDSMNTEAFF.

V and J are TRBV27 and TRBJ2-1; 12 bases match TRBD2. Unmatched junction bases numbered 2, after V lost 6 bases and J lost 8 bases. The CDR3 totals 13 residues. Germline V gene data show CDR1 as MNHEY and CDR2 as SMNVEV (reference sequence). CDR3 sequence (DNA): TGTGCCAGCAGACGGACTAGCGGGGATGAGCAGTTCTTC. Residues: CASRRTSGDEQFF.